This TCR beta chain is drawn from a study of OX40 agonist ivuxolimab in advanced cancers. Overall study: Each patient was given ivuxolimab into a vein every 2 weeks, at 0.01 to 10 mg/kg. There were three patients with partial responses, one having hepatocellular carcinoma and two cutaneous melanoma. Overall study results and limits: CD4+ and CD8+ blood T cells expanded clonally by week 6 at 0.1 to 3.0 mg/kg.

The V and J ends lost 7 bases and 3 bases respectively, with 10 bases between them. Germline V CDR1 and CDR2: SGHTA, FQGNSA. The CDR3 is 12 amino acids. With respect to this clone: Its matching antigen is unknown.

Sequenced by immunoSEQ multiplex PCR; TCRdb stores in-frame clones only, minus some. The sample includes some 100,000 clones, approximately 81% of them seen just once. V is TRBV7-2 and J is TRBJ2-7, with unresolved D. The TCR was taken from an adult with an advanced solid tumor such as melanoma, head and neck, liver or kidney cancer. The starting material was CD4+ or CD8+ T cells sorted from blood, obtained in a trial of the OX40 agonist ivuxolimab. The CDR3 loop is CASISVYYEQYF. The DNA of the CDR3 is TGTGCCAGCATCTCGGTTTACTACGAGCAGTACTTC.